The table lists the clone carrying this T cell receptor beta chain with many counts. Germline CDR1 KGHSH, CDR2 LQKENI. The CDR3 totals 16 residues. J gave up 4 bases and V 3 bases, and 7 bases lay outside the gene matches. This record belongs to a study of human T cells and chemical hapten exposure. This sample's time point: pre-sensitization, week 0. Treatment reported: therapeutic diphenylcyclopropenone sensitization with weekly scalp DPC. TCRdb redid the calling of the RACE reads with MiXCR, one entry per CDR3 protein. The sample holds some 300,000 distinct CDR3 sequences, around 5.5% seen once. The receptor comes from a woman aged 18 to 35 with alopecia areata. Some clones in this sample may be carry-over from other donors' samples. The sample consisted of whole blood, taken in connection with sensitization to the hapten diphenylcyclopropenone (DPC). The gene calls are TRBV18 and TRBJ2-2; 8 bases line up with TRBD1. The chain's CDR3 is CASSPSDRVGTGELFF. The CDR3 DNA reads TGTGCCAGCTCACCCTCGGACAGGGTGGGCACCGGGGAGCTGTTTTTT.